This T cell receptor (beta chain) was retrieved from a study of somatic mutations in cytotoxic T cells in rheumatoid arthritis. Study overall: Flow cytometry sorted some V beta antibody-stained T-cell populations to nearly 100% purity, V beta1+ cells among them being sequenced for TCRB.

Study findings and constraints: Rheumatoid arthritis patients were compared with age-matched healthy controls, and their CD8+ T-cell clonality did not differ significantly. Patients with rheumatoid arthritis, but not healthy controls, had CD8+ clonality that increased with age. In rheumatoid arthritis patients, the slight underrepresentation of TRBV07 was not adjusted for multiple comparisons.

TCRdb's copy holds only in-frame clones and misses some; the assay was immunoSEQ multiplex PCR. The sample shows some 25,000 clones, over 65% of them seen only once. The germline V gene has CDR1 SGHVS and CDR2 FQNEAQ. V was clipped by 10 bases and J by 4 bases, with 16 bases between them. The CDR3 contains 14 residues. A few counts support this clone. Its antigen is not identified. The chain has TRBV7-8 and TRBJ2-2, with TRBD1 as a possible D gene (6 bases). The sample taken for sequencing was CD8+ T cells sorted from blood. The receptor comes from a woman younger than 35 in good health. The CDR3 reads CATLRGSSTGELFF. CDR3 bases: TGTGCCACCTTAAGGGGGAGTAGCACCGGGGAGCTGTTTTTT.